What follows are 17 T cell receptor beta chains derived from one specimen sequenced in a study of T cell responses to AZD1222 COVID-19 vaccine. Clones were sequenced by immunoSEQ multiplex PCR, and TCRdb holds only the in-frame ones, with some missing. The sample has 50,000 to 75,000 clones; around three quarters are singletons. The sequenced sample was peripheral blood, obtained on day 0 of AZD1222 vaccination. All receptors derive from an adult in good health.

The J gene is TRBJ2-7, the V gene TRBV7-2; 12 nucleotides match TRBD2. CDR3 length: 14 residues. J gave up 7 bases and V 2 bases, and 3 bases lay outside the gene matches. The germline V gene encodes CDR1 SGHTA and CDR2 FQGNSA. The CDR3 loop is CASSLRLAGVEQYF. DNA for the CDR3: TGTGCCAGCAGCTTAAGACTAGCGGGGGTGGAGCAGTACTTC.

The chain joins TRBV7-8 to TRBJ2-5; TRBD1 might be the D (6 bases). The CDR3 runs 15 residues. V dropped 9 bases and J dropped 5 bases, with 22 bases sitting between them. The germline V gene has CDR1 SGHVS and CDR2 FQNEAQ. CDR3: CARGQSGTPGETQYF. CDR3 nucleotide sequence: TGTGCCAGGGGGCAGTCCGGGACACCAGGGGAGACCCAGTACTTC. The full variable domain, with the rest looked up from reference TRBV7-8 and TRBJ2-5, is GAGVSQSPRYKVAKRGQDVALRCDPISGHVSLFWYQQALGQGPEFLTYFQNEAQLDKSGLPSDRFFAERPEGSVSTLKIQRTQQEDSAVYLCARGQSGTPGETQYFGPGTRLLVL.

This clone occurred once. The genes are TRBV6-2 or TRBV6-3 and TRBJ1-2; D gene uncertain. V was shortened by 6 bases and J by 3 bases, with 11 bases between the two germline ends. Germline V CDR1 and CDR2: MNHEY, SVGEGT. CDR3 length: 13 residues. CDR3 sequence: CASSPTEYYGYTF. DNA of the CDR3: TGTGCCAGCAGCCCTACAGAATACTATGGCTACACCTTC.

This clone has a handful of counts. This rearrangement joins TRBV19 to TRBJ2-7; TRBD1 matches 7 bases. Germline V gene sequence: CDR1 LNHDA, CDR2 SQIVND (reference sequence). V shed 6 bases and J 6 bases; nucleotides not matched to a gene: 8. This CDR3 comprises 13 residues. The CDR3 DNA reads as TGTGCCAGTAGCCTCGTTACAGGGGTCGAGCAGTACTTC. Its translation is CASSLVTGVEQYF.

The V and J genes are TRBV7-6 and TRBJ2-5; D may be TRBD2 (5 bases). Germline V gene lookup returns CDR1 SGHVS and CDR2 FNYEAQ. The length of the CDR3 is 13 residues. Trimming stripped 1 base from V and 5 bases from J, with 8 bases between. The CDR3 DNA reads as TGTGCCAGCAGCTTAGGAGGGTCTGAGACCCAGTACTTC. Translated, it gives CASSLGGSETQYF.

The chain employs TRBV27 and TRBJ2-7; D possibly uses TRBD1 or TRBD2 (5 bases each). CDR3 length: 16 amino acids. Germline V gene lookup returns CDR1 MNHEY and CDR2 SMNVEV (reference sequence). V gave up 5 bases and J gave up 5 bases, with 22 bases separating them. CDR3 protein: CASSPNSIKGTDEQYF. The DNA of the CDR3 is TGTGCCAGCAGTCCTAACTCCATCAAGGGGACCGACGAGCAGTACTTC.

V and J are TRBV9 and TRBJ2-1; D gene unclear. This CDR3 spans 18 amino acids. From germline, CDR1 is SGDLS and CDR2 YYNGEE. V was cut by 2 bases and J by 0 bases, with 18 bases left in between. Here the CDR3 DNA reads TGTGCCAGCAGCGTTAACGACTTTCGAGCCCCCTCCTACAATGAGCAGTTCTTC. Protein: CASSVNDFRAPSYNEQFF.

The chain employs TRBV5-5 and TRBJ1-5; D gene uncertain. Germline V gene data show CDR1 as SGHKS and CDR2 as YYEKEE (reference sequence). V shed 1 base and J shed 8 bases, with 10 bases lying between them. CDR3 length: 13 residues. The CDR3 loop reads CASSLNGYEPQHF. CDR3 DNA: TGTGCCAGCAGCTTGAATGGGTACGAGCCCCAGCATTTT.

This chain joins TRBV7-2 and TRBJ2-2; unclear D gene. CDR1 SGHTA and CDR2 FQGNSA come from the germline V gene. The CDR3 spans 13 residues. Trimming took 5 bases from V and 6 from J, leaving 10 bases between them. The CDR3 DNA is TGTGCCAGCAGCCCCCTGGGTCCCGGGGAGCTGTTTTTT. Its protein is CASSPLGPGELFF. The complete variable domain, with remaining parts taken from reference TRBV7-2 and TRBJ2-2, reads GAGVSQSPSNKVTEKGKDVELRCDPISGHTALYWYRQSLGQGLEFLIYFQGNSAPDKSGLPSDRFSAERTGGSVSTLTIQRTQQEDSAVYLCASSPLGPGELFFGEGSRLTVL.

The rearrangement uses TRBV19 and TRBJ1-5, with a weak D call TRBD1 (6 bases). The germline V and J ends were trimmed by 3 bases and 7 bases, with 13 bases remaining between them. This CDR3 contains 14 residues. Germline V CDR1 and CDR2: LNHDA, SQIVND (reference sequence). The CDR3 loop reads CASSMGAWSQPQHF. CDR3 bases: TGTGCCAGTAGTATGGGGGCCTGGAGCCAGCCCCAGCATTTT.

J is TRBJ1-4 and V is TRBV7-7; 8 bases map to TRBD1. Germline V gene lookup returns CDR1 SSHAT and CDR2 FNYEAQ (reference sequence). The CDR3 is 13 amino acids. V shed 3 bases and J 7 bases; nucleotides not matched to a gene: 1. CDR3 DNA: TGTGCCAGCAGCTTGGACAGGGCTGAAAAACTGTTTTTT. Protein product: CASSLDRAEKLFF.

The V gene is TRBV6-1, the J gene TRBJ2-1; TRBD1 is a possible D gene (6 bases). Germline V CDR1 and CDR2: MNHNS, SASEGT. Trimming shortened V by 3 bases and J by 8 bases, and 8 bases separated the two germline ends. This CDR3 region has 12 residues. The CDR3 DNA reads TGTGCCAGCAGTGAGCACAGGGATGAGCAGTTCTTC. Protein sequence: CASSEHRDEQFF.

This clone was picked up a small number of times. This rearrangement joins TRBV5-4 to TRBJ2-2; a weak D match, TRBD1 (5 bases). Trimming pared 4 bases from V and 4 bases from J, leaving 11 bases between. The CDR3 covers 14 residues. Per germline, CDR1 SGHNT and CDR2 YYREEE (reference sequence). CDR3 bases: TGTGCCAGCAGCGCCCACAGGAGCACCGGGGAGCTGTTTTTT. Amino acids: CASSAHRSTGELFF.

V usage is TRBV29-1 and J usage is TRBJ1-2, with TRBD1 as a possible D gene (5 bases). The CDR3 has 12 residues. Trimming removed 6 bases from V and 4 bases from J, with 12 bases in between. CDR1 is SQVTM, CDR2 ANQGSEA, per germline. The CDR3 loop reads CSVATELYGYTF. The CDR3 DNA reads TGCAGCGTCGCGACAGAGCTCTATGGCTACACCTTC.

The chain employs TRBV29-1 and TRBJ1-1; 11 nucleotides line up with TRBD1. J gave up 10 bases and V 7 bases, and 8 bases lay outside the gene matches. CDR3 length: 12 residues. Looked up from germline, CDR1 is SQVTM and CDR2 is ANQGSEA. The CDR3 bases are TGCAGCGGGGACAGGGGGTCCAGAGGAGCTTTCTTT. Its protein is CSGDRGSRGAFF.

V gene TRBV2 combines with J gene TRBJ1-5, with a possible D match to TRBD1 (5 bases). This CDR3 is 13 amino acids long. Germline V gives CDR1 SNHLY, CDR2 FYNNEI. Trimming took 8 bases from V and 0 from J, leaving 8 bases between them. CDR3 sequence reads: CASETGSNQPQHF. CDR3 nucleotides: TGTGCCAGCGAAACAGGTAGCAATCAGCCCCAGCATTTT.

CDR3 DNA: TGTGCCAGCAGCAGCCGACTAGCGTGGCAGTTCTTC. Encoded protein: CASSSRLAWQFF. The chain combines TRBV21-1 with TRBJ2-1; the D call in the table, TRBD2, was not verified against the DNA. TRBV21-1 is listed as a pseudogene. CDR3 length equals 12 residues.